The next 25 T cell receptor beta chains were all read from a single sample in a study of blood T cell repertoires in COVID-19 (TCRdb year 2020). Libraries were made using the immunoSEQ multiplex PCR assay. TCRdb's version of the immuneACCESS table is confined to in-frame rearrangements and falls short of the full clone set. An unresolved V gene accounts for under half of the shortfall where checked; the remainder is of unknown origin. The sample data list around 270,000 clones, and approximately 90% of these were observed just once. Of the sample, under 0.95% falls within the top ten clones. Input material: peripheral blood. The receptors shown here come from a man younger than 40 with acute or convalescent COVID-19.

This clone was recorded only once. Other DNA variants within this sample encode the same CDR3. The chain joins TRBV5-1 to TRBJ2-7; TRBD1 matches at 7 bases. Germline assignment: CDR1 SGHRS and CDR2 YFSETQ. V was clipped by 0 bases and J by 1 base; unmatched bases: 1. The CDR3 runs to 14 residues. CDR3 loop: CASSLATGSYEQYF. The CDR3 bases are TGCGCCAGCAGCTTGGCGACAGGGTCCTACGAGCAGTACTTC.

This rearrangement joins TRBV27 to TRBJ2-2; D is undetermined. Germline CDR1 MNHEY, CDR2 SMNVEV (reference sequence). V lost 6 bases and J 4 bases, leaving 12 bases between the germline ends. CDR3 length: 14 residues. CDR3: CASRREVSTGELFF. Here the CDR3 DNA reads TGTGCCAGCAGAAGAGAGGTTAGCACCGGGGAGCTGTTTTTT.

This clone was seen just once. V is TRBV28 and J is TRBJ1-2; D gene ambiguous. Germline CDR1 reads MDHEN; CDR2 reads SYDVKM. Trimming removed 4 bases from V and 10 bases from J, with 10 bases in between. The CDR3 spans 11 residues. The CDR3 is CASSSDFPYTF. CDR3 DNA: TGTGCCAGCAGTTCGGACTTCCCCTACACCTTC.

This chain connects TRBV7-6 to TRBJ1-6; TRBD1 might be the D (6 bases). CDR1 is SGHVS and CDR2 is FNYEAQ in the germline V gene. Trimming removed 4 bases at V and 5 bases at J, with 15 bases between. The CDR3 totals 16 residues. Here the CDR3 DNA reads TGTGCCAGCAGCTCGGAGCCGGGACACCATAATTCACCCCTCCACTTT. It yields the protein CASSSEPGHHNSPLHF. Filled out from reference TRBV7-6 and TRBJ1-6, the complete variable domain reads GAGVSQSPRYKVTKRGQDVALRCDPISGHVSLYWYRQALGQGPEFLTYFNYEAQQDKSGLPNDRFSAERPEGSISTLTIQRTEQRDSAMYRCASSSEPGHHNSPLHFGNGTRLTVT.

The CDR3 DNA sequence: TGTGCCAGTAGTATTTTCGTGAACACTGAAGCTTTCTTT. Protein product: CASSIFVNTEAFF. The chain couples TRBV19 to TRBJ1-1; no definite D call. The V gene lost 3 bases and the J gene lost 0 bases, with 5 bases spanning the gap. The V gene's germline CDR1 is LNHDA and CDR2 SQIVND (reference sequence). There are 13 residues in the CDR3.

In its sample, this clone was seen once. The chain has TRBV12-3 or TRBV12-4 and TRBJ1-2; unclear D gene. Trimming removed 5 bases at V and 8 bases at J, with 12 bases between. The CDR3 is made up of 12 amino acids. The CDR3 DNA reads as TGTGCCAGCAGTGCCGGGTTCTCGGGCTACACCTTC. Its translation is CASSAGFSGYTF.

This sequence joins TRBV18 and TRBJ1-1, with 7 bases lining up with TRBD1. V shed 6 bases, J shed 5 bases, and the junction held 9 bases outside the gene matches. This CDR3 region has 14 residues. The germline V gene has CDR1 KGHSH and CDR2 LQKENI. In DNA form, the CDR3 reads TGTGCCAGCTCGCGTACAGGGGAGAATACTGAAGCTTTCTTT. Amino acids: CASSRTGENTEAFF.

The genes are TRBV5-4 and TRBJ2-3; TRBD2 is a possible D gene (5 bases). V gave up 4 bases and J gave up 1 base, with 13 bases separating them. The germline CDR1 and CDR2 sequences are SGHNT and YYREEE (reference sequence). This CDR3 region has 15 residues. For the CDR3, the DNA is TGTGCCAGCAGCAAACTAGTTCCTGGCACAGATACGCAGTATTTT. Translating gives CASSKLVPGTDTQYF.

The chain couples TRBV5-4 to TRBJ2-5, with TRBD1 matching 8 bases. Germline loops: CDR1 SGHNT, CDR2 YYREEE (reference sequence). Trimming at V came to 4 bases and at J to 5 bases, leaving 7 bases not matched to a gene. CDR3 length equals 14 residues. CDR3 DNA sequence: TGTGCCAGCAGCGCGATGGACAGGGACGAGACCCAGTACTTC. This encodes CASSAMDRDETQYF.

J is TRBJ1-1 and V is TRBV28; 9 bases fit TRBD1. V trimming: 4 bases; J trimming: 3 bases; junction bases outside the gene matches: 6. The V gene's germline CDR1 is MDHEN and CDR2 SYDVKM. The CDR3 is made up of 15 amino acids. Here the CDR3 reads CASSYETGGYTEAFF. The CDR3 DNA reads TGTGCCAGCAGTTACGAAACAGGGGGCTACACTGAAGCTTTCTTT.

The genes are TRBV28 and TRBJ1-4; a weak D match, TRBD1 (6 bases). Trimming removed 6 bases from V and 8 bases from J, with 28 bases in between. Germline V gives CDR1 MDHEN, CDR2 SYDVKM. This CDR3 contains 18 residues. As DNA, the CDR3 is TGTGCCAGCAGAAGACGTCAGGGGACCCTGGGGTCGGGGGAAAAACTGTTTTTT. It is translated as CASRRRQGTLGSGEKLFF.

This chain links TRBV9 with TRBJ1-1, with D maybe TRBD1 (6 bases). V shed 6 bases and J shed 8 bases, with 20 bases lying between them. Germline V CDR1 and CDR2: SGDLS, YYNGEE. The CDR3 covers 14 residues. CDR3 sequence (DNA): TGTGCCAGCACCCCTTACTTACAGGGATTAGAAGCTTTCTTT. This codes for CASTPYLQGLEAFF.

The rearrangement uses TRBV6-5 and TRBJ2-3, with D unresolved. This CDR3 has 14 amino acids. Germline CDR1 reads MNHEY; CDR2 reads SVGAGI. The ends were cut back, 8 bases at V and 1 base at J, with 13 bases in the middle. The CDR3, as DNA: TGTGCCAGCTCACAATCGTTTGGCACAGATACGCAGTATTTT. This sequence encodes CASSQSFGTDTQYF.

DNA for the CDR3: TGTGCCAGCAACCGACTAGCGGGGCGCACAGATACGCAGTATTTT. This sequence encodes CASNRLAGRTDTQYF. The genes are TRBV2 and TRBJ2-3, with 11 bases that match TRBD2. V lost 7 bases, J lost 1 base, and 4 bases stayed unmatched. This CDR3 contains 15 residues. The germline CDR1 and CDR2 sequences are SNHLY and FYNNEI. Using reference TRBV2 and TRBJ2-3 for the parts outside the CDR3, the full variable domain is EPEVTQTPSHQVTQMGQEVILRCVPISNHLYFYWYRQILGQKVEFLVSFYNNEISEKSEIFDDQFSVERPDGSNFTLKIRSTKLEDSAMYFCASNRLAGRTDTQYFGPGTRLTVL.

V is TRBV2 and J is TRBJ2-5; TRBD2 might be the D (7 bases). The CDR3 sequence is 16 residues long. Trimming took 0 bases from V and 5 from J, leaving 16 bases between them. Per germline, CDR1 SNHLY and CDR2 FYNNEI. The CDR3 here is CASSEALRGALETQYF. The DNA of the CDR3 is TGTGCCAGCAGTGAAGCGCTTCGGGGGGCGTTGGAGACCCAGTACTTC. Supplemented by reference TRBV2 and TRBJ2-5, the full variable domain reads EPEVTQTPSHQVTQMGQEVILRCVPISNHLYFYWYRQILGQKVEFLVSFYNNEISEKSEIFDDQFSVERPDGSNFTLKIRSTKLEDSAMYFCASSEALRGALETQYFGPGTRLLVL.

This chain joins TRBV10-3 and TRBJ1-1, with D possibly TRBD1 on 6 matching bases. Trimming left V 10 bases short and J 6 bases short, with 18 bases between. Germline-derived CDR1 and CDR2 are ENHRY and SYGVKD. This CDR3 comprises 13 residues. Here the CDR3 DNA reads TGTGCCACGCACTTGGGGGGGCAAGCTGAAGCTTTCTTT. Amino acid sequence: CATHLGGQAEAFF.

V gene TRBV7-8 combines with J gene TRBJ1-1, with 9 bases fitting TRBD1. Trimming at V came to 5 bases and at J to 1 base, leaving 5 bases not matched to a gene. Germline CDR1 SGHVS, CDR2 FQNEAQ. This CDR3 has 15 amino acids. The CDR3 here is CASSQQGAQNTEAFF. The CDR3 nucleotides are TGTGCCAGCAGCCAACAGGGGGCGCAGAACACTGAAGCTTTCTTT.

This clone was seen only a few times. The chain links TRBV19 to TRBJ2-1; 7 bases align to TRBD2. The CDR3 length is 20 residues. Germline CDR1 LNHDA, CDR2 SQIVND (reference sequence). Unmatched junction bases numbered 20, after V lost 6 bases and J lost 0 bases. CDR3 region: CASSPGVLARSSSSYNEQFF. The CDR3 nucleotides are TGTGCCAGTAGCCCTGGGGTACTAGCGAGGTCCTCGAGCTCCTACAATGAGCAGTTCTTC.

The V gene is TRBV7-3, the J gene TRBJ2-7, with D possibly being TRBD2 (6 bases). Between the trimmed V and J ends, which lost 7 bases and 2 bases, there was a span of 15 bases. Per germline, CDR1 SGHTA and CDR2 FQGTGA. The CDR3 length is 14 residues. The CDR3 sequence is CASNIWRVPYEQYF. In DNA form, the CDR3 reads TGTGCCAGCAACATCTGGAGGGTTCCCTACGAGCAGTACTTC. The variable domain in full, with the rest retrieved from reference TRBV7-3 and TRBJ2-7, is GAGVSQTPSNKVTEKGKYVELRCDPISGHTALYWYRQSLGQGPEFLIYFQGTGAADDSGLPNDRFFAVRPEGSVSTLKIQRTERGDSAVYLCASNIWRVPYEQYFGPGTRLTVT.

CDR3 in amino acids: CASYPGQGNTEAFF. CDR3 coding DNA: TGTGCCAGCTATCCGGGACAGGGCAACACTGAAGCTTTCTTT. The chain has TRBV6-5 and TRBJ1-1; TRBD1 aligns across 9 bases. J lost 2 bases, V lost 8 bases, and 6 bases had no gene match. This CDR3 spans 14 amino acids. Germline loops: CDR1 MNHEY, CDR2 SVGAGI.

The CDR3 is CASSQGAGPSTIYF. Here the CDR3 DNA reads TGTGCCAGCAGCCAAGGGGCAGGGCCTAGCACCATATATTTT. The chain employs TRBV3-1 (or the pseudogene TRBV3-2) and TRBJ1-3, with a possible D match to TRBD1 (5 bases). The CDR3 covers 14 residues. Germline CDR1 LGHDT, CDR2 YNNKEL (reference sequence). V was cut by 1 base and J by 9 bases, with 13 bases left in between.

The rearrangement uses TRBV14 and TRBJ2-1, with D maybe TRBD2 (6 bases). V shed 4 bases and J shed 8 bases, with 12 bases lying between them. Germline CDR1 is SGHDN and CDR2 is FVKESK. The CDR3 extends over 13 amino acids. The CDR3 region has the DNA TGTGCCAGCAGCCTTATAGCGGTCGATGAGCAGTTCTTC. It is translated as CASSLIAVDEQFF. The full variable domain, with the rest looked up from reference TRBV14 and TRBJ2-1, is EAGVTQFPSHSVIEKGQTVTLRCDPISGHDNLYWYRRVMGKEIKFLLHFVKESKQDESGMPNNRFLAERTGGTYSTLKVQPAELEDSGVYFCASSLIAVDEQFFGPGTRLTVL.

CDR3 protein: CASSFSAGKTDTQYF. In DNA, the CDR3 is TGTGCCAGCAGCTTCTCAGCGGGAAAGACAGATACGCAGTATTTT. The V and J genes are TRBV5-4 and TRBJ2-3; 7 bases align to TRBD2. Germline trimming cut 2 bases from V and 3 bases from J; bases unmatched to any gene: 6. This CDR3 is 15 amino acids long. The germline V gene encodes CDR1 SGHNT and CDR2 YYREEE (reference sequence). The full variable domain, with the rest looked up from reference TRBV5-4 and TRBJ2-3, is ETGVTQSPTHLIKTRGQQVTLRCSSQSGHNTVSWYQQALGQGPQFIFQYYREEENGRGNFPPRFSGLQFPNYSSELNVNALELDDSALYLCASSFSAGKTDTQYFGPGTRLTVL.

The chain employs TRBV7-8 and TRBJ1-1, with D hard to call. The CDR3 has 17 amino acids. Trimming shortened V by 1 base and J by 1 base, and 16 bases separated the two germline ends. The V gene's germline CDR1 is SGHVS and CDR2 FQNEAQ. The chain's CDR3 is CASSLGFPDKANTEAFF. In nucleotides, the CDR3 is TGTGCCAGCAGCTTAGGGTTTCCCGACAAGGCGAACACTGAAGCTTTCTTT.

The CDR3 DNA reads TGTGCCAGCTCACCAGGGAGGGGGGGCAATGAGCAGTTCTTC. Translating it yields CASSPGRGGNEQFF. The J gene is TRBJ2-1, the V gene TRBV18, with D possibly TRBD2 on 7 matching bases. Germline V lookup: CDR1 KGHSH, CDR2 LQKENI. Trimming shortened V by 2 bases and J by 6 bases, and 11 bases separated the two germline ends. The CDR3 loop spans 14 amino acids.